A single sample is the source of the 24 T cell receptor beta chains below, sequenced in a study of control samples from healthy donors and cancer patients. The repertoire was sequenced with immunoSEQ multiplex PCR; TCRdb's copy has only in-frame clones and lacks some. The sample consists of some 120,000 clones, about nine tenths of them appearing once. Sequencing used blood. Receptors originate from a man in his forties in good health.

V and J are TRBV11-2 and TRBJ2-7; a weak D match, TRBD1 (5 bases). CDR1 and CDR2 (germline): SGHAT, FQNNGV. The ends were cut back, 1 base at V and 3 bases at J, with 10 bases in the middle. This CDR3 comprises 14 residues. CDR3 sequence (DNA): TGTGCCAGCAGCTTAGGCCAGGGATTCTACGAGCAGTACTTC. This translates into CASSLGQGFYEQYF.

In its sample, this clone was seen a few times. The V gene is TRBV29-1, the J gene TRBJ1-1; TRBD1 agrees at 8 bases. Germline lookup yields CDR1 SQVTM and CDR2 ANQGSEA. The CDR3 spans 12 residues. With 3 bases clipped from V and 13 bases from J, the junction kept 10 bases outside the gene matches. Written as DNA, the CDR3 is TGCAGCGTTGATGTTGACAGGGGCAGGGTTTTCTTT. This sequence encodes CSVDVDRGRVFF.

CDR3 bases: TGTGCCAGCAGTTTGGGGGGACTTTTAGGTACGCAGTATTTT. Its protein is CASSLGGLLGTQYF. The rearrangement joins TRBV27 to TRBJ2-3; the D gene is possibly TRBD2 (6 bases). The CDR3 is 14 residues long. V dropped 3 bases and J dropped 8 bases, with 15 bases sitting between them. Germline V gives CDR1 MNHEY, CDR2 SMNVEV (reference sequence).

The CDR3 here is CASSKVTTGRFTGELFF. The CDR3 coding sequence is TGTGCCAGCAGCAAAGTAACAACAGGGAGATTCACCGGGGAGCTGTTTTTT. This chain links TRBV21-1 with TRBJ2-2; the D call in the table, TRBD1, was not verified against the DNA. TRBV21-1 counts as a pseudogene. This CDR3 is built from 17 residues.

The V and J genes are TRBV7-2 and TRBJ2-7; D may be TRBD1 (6 bases). The CDR3 covers 12 residues. Germline CDR1 SGHTA, CDR2 FQGNSA. Trimming removed 5 bases at V and 7 bases at J, with 12 bases between. Written as DNA, the CDR3 is TGTGCCAGCAGCCCATCAGGGGTTGAGCAGTACTTC. It yields the protein CASSPSGVEQYF.

On this clone: The same CDR3 arises from other DNA sequences in this sample as well. The V and J genes are TRBV5-1 and TRBJ1-2; no clear D gene. Germline CDR1 and CDR2: SGHRS and YFSETQ. Trimming removed 0 bases at V and 2 bases at J, with 2 bases between. This CDR3 region has 12 residues. CDR3 residues: CASSLGNYGYTF. The CDR3 region has the DNA TGCGCCAGCAGCTTGGGGAACTATGGCTACACCTTC.

The chain has TRBV5-6 and TRBJ1-6, with D maybe TRBD1 (6 bases). The CDR3 extends over 14 amino acids. The ends were cut back, 0 bases at V and 8 bases at J, with 9 bases in the middle. Germline V gives CDR1 SGHDT, CDR2 YYEEEE. The CDR3 DNA follows: TGTGCCAGCAGCTTGGGGACAGAGTATTCACCCCTCCACTTT. It specifies CASSLGTEYSPLHF. Supplemented by reference TRBV5-6 and TRBJ1-6, the full variable domain reads DAGVTQSPTHLIKTRGQQVTLRCSPKSGHDTVSWYQQALGQGPQFIFQYYEEEERQRGNFPDRFSGHQFPNYSSELNVNALLLGDSALYLCASSLGTEYSPLHFGNGTRLTVT.

The chain recombines TRBV7-3 with TRBJ2-7; D unclear. Between the trimmed V and J ends, which lost 5 bases and 2 bases, there was a span of 13 bases. Germline assignment: CDR1 SGHTA and CDR2 FQGTGA. The CDR3 contains 14 residues. CDR3 in amino acids: CASSPPGKTYEQYF. CDR3 nucleotide sequence: TGTGCCAGCAGCCCTCCGGGCAAAACCTACGAGCAGTACTTC.

This clone was detected once. J is TRBJ1-1 and V is TRBV11-3; D is perhaps TRBD1 (5 bases). The CDR3 has 12 residues. Germline V gives CDR1 SGHNT, CDR2 YENEEA. V lost 5 bases and J lost 7, with 11 bases in between. Here the CDR3 DNA reads TGTGCCAGCAGCATTCGACAGTTTGAAGCTTTCTTT. Translation: CASSIRQFEAFF.

This chain uses TRBV18 with TRBJ2-3; D gene ambiguous. The CDR3 contains 10 residues. Germline CDR1 reads KGHSH; CDR2 reads LQKENI. V gave up 2 bases and J gave up 6 bases, with 0 bases separating them. The CDR3 spells CASSPDTQYF. The DNA of the CDR3 is TGTGCCAGCTCACCAGATACGCAGTATTTT.

The chain links TRBV5-1 to TRBJ2-3; D tentatively reads TRBD1 or TRBD2 (7 bases each). Germline CDR1 SGHRS, CDR2 YFSETQ. The CDR3 spans 18 residues. The V gene lost 3 bases and the J gene lost 0 bases, with 20 bases spanning the gap. For the CDR3, the DNA is TGCGCCAGCAGCTGGGCGGGCCTCAGGGGGGGAAGCACAGATACGCAGTATTTT. The encoded protein is CASSWAGLRGGSTDTQYF. Full variable domain (rest looked up from reference TRBV5-1 and TRBJ2-3): KAGVTQTPRYLIKTRGQQVTLSCSPISGHRSVSWYQQTPGQGLQFLFEYFSETQRNKGNFPGRFSGRQFSNSRSEMNVSTLELGDSALYLCASSWAGLRGGSTDTQYFGPGTRLTVL.

The chain is built from TRBV6-6 and TRBJ2-3; no definite D call. Germline V gene data show CDR1 as MNHNY and CDR2 as SVGAGI (reference sequence). V was pared by 2 bases and J by 0 bases, with 12 bases between. The CDR3 runs to 16 residues. The CDR3 loop is CASSYPQSYSTDTQYF. CDR3 nucleotides: TGTGCCAGCAGTTACCCACAGAGTTATAGCACAGATACGCAGTATTTT.

This rearrangement joins TRBV4-1 to TRBJ2-3; 11 bases are shared with TRBD1. V lost 4 bases, J lost 1 base, and 7 bases stayed unmatched. Germline assignment: CDR1 MGHRA and CDR2 YSYEKL. The CDR3 sequence is 17 residues long. The CDR3 loop reads CASSLTDRGRGTDTQYF. DNA of the CDR3: TGCGCCAGCAGCCTCACGGACAGGGGGCGAGGCACAGATACGCAGTATTTT.

The chain is built from TRBV6-2 or TRBV6-3 and TRBJ1-6; D is unclear. The CDR3 sequence is 14 residues long. Germline V gives CDR1 MNHEY, CDR2 SVGEGT. V dropped 6 bases and J dropped 9 bases, with 15 bases sitting between them. In nucleotides, the CDR3 is TGTGCCAGCAGCTATGGGCGGTACGGTTCACCCCTCCACTTT. The encoded protein is CASSYGRYGSPLHF.

J is TRBJ2-7 and V is TRBV29-1; D possibly corresponds to TRBD1 (6 bases). Trimming pared 6 bases from V and 2 bases from J, leaving 14 bases between. Germline CDR1 is SQVTM and CDR2 is ANQGSEA. This CDR3 contains 13 residues. The CDR3 is CSVAQGLAYEQYF. The CDR3 region has the DNA TGCAGCGTGGCCCAGGGGCTGGCCTACGAGCAGTACTTC.

This clone has only one observation. The chain joins TRBV30 to TRBJ2-7; TRBD1 matches 9 bases. The CDR3 spans 15 residues. V lost 0 bases, J lost 5 bases, and 8 bases stayed unmatched. Germline V gene sequence: CDR1 GTSNPN, CDR2 SVGIG (reference sequence). CDR3 residues: CAWSVDWTGDHEQYF. The DNA of the CDR3 is TGTGCCTGGAGTGTAGACTGGACAGGGGACCACGAGCAGTACTTC.

Turning to this clone: One junction end disagrees with the germline gene, perhaps due to a read error. The chain carries TRBV6-5 and TRBJ1-2; D remains ambiguous. The CDR3 has 11 amino acids. Looked up from germline, CDR1 is MNHEY and CDR2 is SVGAGI. In nucleotides, the CDR3 is TGTGCCAGCACCTTAGACGGGGTCGTCCGCTTC. Protein sequence: CASTLDGVVRF.

V and J are TRBV29-1 and TRBJ2-3, with 7 bases aligning to TRBD1. Germline V gives CDR1 SQVTM, CDR2 ANQGSEA. This CDR3 comprises 14 residues. V was pared by 4 bases and J by 4 bases, with 8 bases of the junction left unmatched. The CDR3, as DNA: TGCAGCGTTGTAGAGAGACAGGGAGCAGATACGCAGTATTTT. Translating gives CSVVERQGADTQYF.

This chain uses TRBV7-9 with TRBJ2-5; unclear D gene. Germline values: CDR1 SEHNR, CDR2 FQNEAQ (reference sequence). V was trimmed by 2 bases and J by 0 bases, leaving 1 base between them. This CDR3 has 12 amino acids. The DNA of the CDR3 is TGTGCCAGCAGCTTAAACCAAGAGACCCAGTACTTC. It specifies CASSLNQETQYF.

This sequence joins TRBV11-3 and TRBJ2-3; D is possibly TRBD1 (6 bases). The CDR3 runs 16 residues. Trimming stripped 5 bases from V and 4 bases from J, with 19 bases between. The germline gives CDR1 SGHNT, CDR2 YENEEA. The CDR3 coding sequence is TGTGCCAGCAGCAACCCCGGGGCCTCAGGGGCAGATACGCAGTATTTT. Encoded protein: CASSNPGASGADTQYF. The whole variable domain, remainder taken from reference TRBV11-3 and TRBJ2-3, is EAGVVQSPRYKIIEKKQPVAFWCNPISGHNTLYWYLQNLGQGPELLIRYENEEAVDDSQLPKDRFSAERLKGVDSTLKIQPAELGDSAVYLCASSNPGASGADTQYFGPGTRLTVL.

The chain recombines TRBV9 with TRBJ1-2; D gene unclear. CDR3 length equals 15 residues. V was trimmed by 2 bases and J by 0 bases, leaving 11 bases between them. CDR1 and CDR2 from the germline V gene are SGDLS and YYNGEE. The DNA of the CDR3 is TGTGCCAGCAGCGTGGGAGGAAGGTCTAACTATGGCTACACCTTC. Translated: CASSVGGRSNYGYTF.

The DNA of the CDR3 is TGTGCCAGCAGTCCAAGTGGGTACGGCAATCAGCCCCAGCATTTT. Translated, it gives CASSPSGYGNQPQHF. The chain joins TRBV2 to TRBJ1-5; D is ambiguous. The CDR3 contains 15 residues. Per germline, CDR1 SNHLY and CDR2 FYNNEI. V was shortened by 5 bases and J by 2 bases, with 13 bases between the two germline ends.

V is TRBV7-2 and J is TRBJ2-5; the D is unclear. V shed 0 bases and J shed 5 bases, with 10 bases lying between them. This CDR3 region has 14 residues. The germline V gene encodes CDR1 SGHTA and CDR2 FQGNSA. The CDR3 protein is CASSLAVGRETQYF. The CDR3 DNA sequence: TGTGCCAGCAGCTTAGCGGTGGGTAGGGAGACCCAGTACTTC.

The chain links TRBV6-5 to TRBJ2-7; perhaps TRBD1 as D (5 bases). V lost 2 bases, J lost 6 bases, and 14 bases lay in between. Germline loops: CDR1 MNHEY, CDR2 SVGAGI. The CDR3 is 14 amino acids. CDR3 in amino acids: CASSYRVQGGEQYF. In DNA form, the CDR3 reads TGTGCCAGCAGTTACAGGGTTCAGGGTGGCGAGCAGTACTTC.